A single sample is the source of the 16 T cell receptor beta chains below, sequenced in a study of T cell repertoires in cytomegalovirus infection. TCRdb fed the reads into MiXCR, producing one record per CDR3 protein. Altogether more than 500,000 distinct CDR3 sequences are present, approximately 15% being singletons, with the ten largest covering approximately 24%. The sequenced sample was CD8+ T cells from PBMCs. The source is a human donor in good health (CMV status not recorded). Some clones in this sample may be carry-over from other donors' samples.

CDR3 in DNA: TGCAGCGTTGACGGACAGGGGGCTTTGATCTATGGCTACACCTTC. It is translated as CSVDGQGALIYGYTF. The gene calls are TRBV29-1 and TRBJ1-2; 11 bases match TRBD1. Per germline, CDR1 SQVTM and CDR2 ANQGSEA. This CDR3 is 15 amino acids long. The ends lost 3 bases at V and 4 bases at J; junction bases unmatched: 7.

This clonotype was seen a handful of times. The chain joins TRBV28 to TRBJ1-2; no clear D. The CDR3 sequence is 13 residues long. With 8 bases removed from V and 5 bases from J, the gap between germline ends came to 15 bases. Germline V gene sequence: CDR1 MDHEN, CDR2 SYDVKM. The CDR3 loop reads CASREEREYGYTF. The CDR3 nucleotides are TGTGCCAGCCGAGAGGAAAGAGAATATGGCTACACCTTC.

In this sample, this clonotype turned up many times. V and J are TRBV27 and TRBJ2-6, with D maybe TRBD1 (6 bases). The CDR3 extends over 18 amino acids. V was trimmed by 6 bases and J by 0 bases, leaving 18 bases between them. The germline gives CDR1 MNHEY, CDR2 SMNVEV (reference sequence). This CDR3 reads CASRRGQIKSSGANVLTF. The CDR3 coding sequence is TGTGCCAGCAGGAGGGGACAAATTAAGAGCTCTGGGGCCAACGTCCTGACTTTC.

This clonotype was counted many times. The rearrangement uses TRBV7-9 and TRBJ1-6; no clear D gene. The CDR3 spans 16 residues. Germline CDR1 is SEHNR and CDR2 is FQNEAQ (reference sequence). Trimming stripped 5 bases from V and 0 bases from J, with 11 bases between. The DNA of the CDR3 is TGTGCCAGCAGCGGGCCGACGAGCTCCTATAATTCACCCCTCCACTTT. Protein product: CASSGPTSSYNSPLHF.

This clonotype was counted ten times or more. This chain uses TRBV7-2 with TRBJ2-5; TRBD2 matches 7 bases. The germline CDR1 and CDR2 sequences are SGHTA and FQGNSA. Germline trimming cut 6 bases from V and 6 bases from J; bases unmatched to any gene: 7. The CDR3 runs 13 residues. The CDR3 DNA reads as TGTGCCAGCAGGTCAGGGAGGGAACAGACCCAGTACTTC. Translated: CASRSGREQTQYF.

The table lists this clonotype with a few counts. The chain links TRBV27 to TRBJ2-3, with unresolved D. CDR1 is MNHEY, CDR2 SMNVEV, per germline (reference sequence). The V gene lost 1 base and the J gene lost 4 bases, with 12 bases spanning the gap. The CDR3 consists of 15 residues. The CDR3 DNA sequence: TGTGCCAGCAGTTTATATAGGGAACGGGCAGATACGCAGTATTTT. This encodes CASSLYRERADTQYF.

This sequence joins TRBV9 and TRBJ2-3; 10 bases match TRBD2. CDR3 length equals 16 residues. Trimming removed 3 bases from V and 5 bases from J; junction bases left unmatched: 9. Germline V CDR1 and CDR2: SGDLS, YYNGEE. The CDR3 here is CASSDSGRPTGDTQYF. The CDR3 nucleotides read TGTGCCAGCAGCGATAGCGGGAGGCCTACTGGAGATACGCAGTATTTT. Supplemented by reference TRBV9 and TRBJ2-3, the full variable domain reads DSGVTQTPKHLITATGQRVTLRCSPRSGDLSVYWYQQSLDQGLQFLIQYYNGEERAKGNILERFSAQQFPDLHSELNLSSLELGDSALYFCASSDSGRPTGDTQYFGPGTRLTVL.

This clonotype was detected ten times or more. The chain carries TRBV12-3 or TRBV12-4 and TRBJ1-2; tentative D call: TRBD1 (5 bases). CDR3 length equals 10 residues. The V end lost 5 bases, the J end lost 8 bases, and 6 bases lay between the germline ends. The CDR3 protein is CASSGTGYTF. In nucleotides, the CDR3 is TGTGCCAGCAGTGGGACGGGCTACACCTTC.

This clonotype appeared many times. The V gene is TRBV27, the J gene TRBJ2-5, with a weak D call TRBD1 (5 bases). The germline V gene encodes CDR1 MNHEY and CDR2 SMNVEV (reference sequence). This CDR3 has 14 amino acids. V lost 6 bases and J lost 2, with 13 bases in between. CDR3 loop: CASSRQIQQETQYF. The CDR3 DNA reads TGTGCCAGCAGCCGACAGATACAACAAGAGACCCAGTACTTC.

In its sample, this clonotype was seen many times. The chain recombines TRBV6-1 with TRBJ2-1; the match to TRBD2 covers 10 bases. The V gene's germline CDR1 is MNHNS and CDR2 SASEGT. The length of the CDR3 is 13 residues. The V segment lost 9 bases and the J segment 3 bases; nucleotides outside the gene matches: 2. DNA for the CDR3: TGTGCCAGTGGACTAGCGGACTACAATGAGCAGTTCTTC. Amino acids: CASGLADYNEQFF.

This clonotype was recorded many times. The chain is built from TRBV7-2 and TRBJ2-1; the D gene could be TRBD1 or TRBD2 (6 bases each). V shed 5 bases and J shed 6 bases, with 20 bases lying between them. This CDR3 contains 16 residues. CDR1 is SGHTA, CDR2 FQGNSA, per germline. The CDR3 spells CASSLTRGAPFNEQFF. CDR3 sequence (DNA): TGTGCCAGCAGCCTTACTAGGGGGGCTCCATTCAATGAGCAGTTCTTC.

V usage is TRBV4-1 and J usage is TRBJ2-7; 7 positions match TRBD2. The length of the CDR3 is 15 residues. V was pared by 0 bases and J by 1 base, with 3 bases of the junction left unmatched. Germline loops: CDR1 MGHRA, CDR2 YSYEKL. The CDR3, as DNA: TGCGCCAGCAGCCAAGAGCTAGCGGAGTCCTACGAGCAGTACTTC. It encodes CASSQELAESYEQYF.

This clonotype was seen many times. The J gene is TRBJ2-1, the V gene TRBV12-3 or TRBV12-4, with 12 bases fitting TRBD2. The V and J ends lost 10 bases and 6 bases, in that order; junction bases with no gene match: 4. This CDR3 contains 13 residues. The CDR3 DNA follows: TGTGCCACCGGACTAGCGGGACTCAATGAGCAGTTCTTC. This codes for CATGLAGLNEQFF.

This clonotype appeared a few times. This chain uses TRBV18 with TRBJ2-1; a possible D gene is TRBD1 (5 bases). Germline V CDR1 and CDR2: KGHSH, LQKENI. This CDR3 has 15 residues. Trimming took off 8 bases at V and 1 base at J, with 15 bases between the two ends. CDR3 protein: CASHIPGMSYNEQFF. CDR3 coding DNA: TGTGCCAGCCACATCCCAGGGATGTCCTACAATGAGCAGTTCTTC.

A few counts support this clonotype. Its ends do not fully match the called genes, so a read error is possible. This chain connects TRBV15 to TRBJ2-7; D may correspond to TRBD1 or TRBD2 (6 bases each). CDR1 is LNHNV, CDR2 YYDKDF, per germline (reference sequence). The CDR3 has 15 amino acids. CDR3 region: CATSRDGGGTGTFHF. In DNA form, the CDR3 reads TGTGCCACCAGCAGAGACGGAGGGGGAACAGGAACTTTCCACTTC.

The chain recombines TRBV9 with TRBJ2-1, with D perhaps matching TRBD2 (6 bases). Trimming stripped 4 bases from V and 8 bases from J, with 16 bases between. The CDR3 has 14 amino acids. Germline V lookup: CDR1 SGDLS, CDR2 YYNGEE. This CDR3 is CASSSYGGRDEQFF. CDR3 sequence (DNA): TGTGCCAGCAGCTCTTATGGAGGGCGAGATGAGCAGTTCTTC.